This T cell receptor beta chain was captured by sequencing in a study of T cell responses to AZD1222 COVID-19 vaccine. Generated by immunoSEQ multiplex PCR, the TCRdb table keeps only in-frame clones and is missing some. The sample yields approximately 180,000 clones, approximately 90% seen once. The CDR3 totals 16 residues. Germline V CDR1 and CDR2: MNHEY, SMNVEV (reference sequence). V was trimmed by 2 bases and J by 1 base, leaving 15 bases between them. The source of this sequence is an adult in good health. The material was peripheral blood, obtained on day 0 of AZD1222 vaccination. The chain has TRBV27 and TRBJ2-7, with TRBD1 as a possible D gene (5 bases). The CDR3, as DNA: TGTGCCAGCAGTTTAAGGGGCGGTCCGAATTCCTACGAGCAGTACTTC. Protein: CASSLRGGPNSYEQYF.